This TCR beta chain came from a study of T-cell memory formation after mild COVID-19. This clonotype was detected only a few times. What it binds is unknown. TCRdb ran MiXCR on the 5' RACE reads and lists one entry per CDR3 protein. Of more than 400,000 distinct CDR3 sequences in the sample, 15% to 20% are singletons; the top ten hold about 12%. Study conclusions and caveats: The study found contracting CD4+ clones mainly in CM and EM and contracting CD8+ clones in EMRA.

In germline, CDR1 is MGHRA, CDR2 YSYEKL. The CDR3 totals 14 residues. V dropped 2 bases and J dropped 2 bases, with 7 bases sitting between them. Sequencing was carried out using PBMCs or a T cell subset sorted from them (not recorded which). This receptor was taken from an adult woman who had mild COVID-19 (a few samples of this study predate the infection). Cell type and time point are not known. The chain has TRBV4-1 and TRBJ2-1; either TRBD1 or TRBD2 may supply D (5 bases each). Here the CDR3 DNA reads TGCGCCAGCAGCCAACAGGGACCCTACAATGAGCAGTTCTTC. Protein sequence: CASSQQGPYNEQFF.